These 12 T cell receptor beta chains were all obtained from the same sample, sequenced in a study of T cell repertoires in cytomegalovirus infection. The antigens these receptors bind are not known. One entry per CDR3 protein, called by TCRdb with MiXCR from the reads. Of about 920,000 distinct CDR3 sequences in the sample, roughly 31% were seen once. The material was cultured CD8+ T cells from PBMCs, obtained from culture after CMV antigen stimulation. All receptors derive from a human donor in good health (CMV status not recorded). Some clones in this sample may be carry-over from other donors' samples.

As for this clonotype: Since a much larger clone is just one base distant, this may be a read error. This rearrangement joins TRBV6-6 to TRBJ1-1; D is ambiguous. Germline CDR1 reads MNHNY; CDR2 reads SVGAGI (reference sequence). The CDR3 runs to 11 residues. The CDR3 region has the DNA TGTACCAGCCTGGACGAGGCTGAAGCTTTCTTT. This codes for CTSLDEAEAFF.

This chain uses TRBV5-6 with TRBJ2-2, with 9 bases fitting TRBD1. Germline V CDR1 and CDR2: SGHDT, YYEEEE. The CDR3 length is 16 residues. The ends lost 2 bases at V and 3 bases at J; junction bases unmatched: 5. DNA of the CDR3: TGTGCCAGCAGCTTACAGGGGGCAGGCCACACCGGGGAGCTGTTTTTT. Protein product: CASSLQGAGHTGELFF.

Remarks on this clonotype: This sequence may be a read error, since a much larger clone differs from it by one base. V gene TRBV7-2 combines with J gene TRBJ2-1; D not resolved. V was cut by 5 bases and J by 6 bases, with 11 bases left in between. This CDR3 comprises 13 residues. From germline, CDR1 is SGHTA and CDR2 FQGNSA. CDR3 nucleotides: TGTGCCAGCAGCCTGTGGAACCCCAATGAGCAGTTCTTC. It encodes CASSLWNPNEQFF.

The rearrangement links TRBV7-9 to TRBJ2-5, with TRBD2 as a possible D gene (6 bases). Germline V gene data show CDR1 as SEHNR and CDR2 as FQNEAQ (reference sequence). This CDR3 is 17 amino acids long. V was shortened by 4 bases and J by 2 bases, with 20 bases between the two germline ends. CDR3 residues: CASSSVVLVGGQETQYF. CDR3 coding DNA: TGTGCCAGCAGCTCCGTAGTCCTAGTGGGGGGACAAGAGACCCAGTACTTC.

The chain joins TRBV15 to TRBJ2-7; D assignment may be TRBD1 or TRBD2 (5 bases each). Germline CDR1 LNHNV, CDR2 YYDKDF (reference sequence). The CDR3 covers 16 residues. Trimming stripped 5 bases from V and 2 bases from J, with 19 bases between. The CDR3 DNA follows: TGTGCCACCAGCGCCCCAGAGGTGGGGGAGACCTACGAGCAGTACTTC. Encoded protein: CATSAPEVGETYEQYF.

Written as DNA, the CDR3 is TGTGCCAGCAGCAGTAACCGCCGGGACAGGGGGCGAATTTTTCGGGATACGCAGTATTTT. Its protein product is CASSSNRRDRGRIFRDTQYF. The chain has TRBV7-9 and TRBJ2-3, with 12 bases fitting TRBD1. The CDR3 sequence is 20 residues long. Germline lookup yields CDR1 SEHNR and CDR2 FQNEAQ (reference sequence). V shed 5 bases, J shed 6 bases, and the junction held 21 bases outside the gene matches.

V and J are TRBV27 and TRBJ2-5; no definite D call. V was trimmed by 7 bases and J by 7 bases, leaving 13 bases between them. The CDR3 is made up of 12 amino acids. The V gene's germline CDR1 is MNHEY and CDR2 SMNVEV (reference sequence). CDR3 sequence (DNA): TGTGCCAGCATCTCCCGCGTGGGGACCCAGTACTTC. This sequence encodes CASISRVGTQYF.

This clonotype was detected ten times or more. V and J are TRBV7-2 and TRBJ2-3; perhaps D is TRBD1 or TRBD2 (5 bases each). V was cut by 5 bases and J by 0 bases, with 12 bases left in between. Germline V CDR1 and CDR2: SGHTA, FQGNSA. The CDR3 consists of 15 residues. The DNA of the CDR3 is TGTGCCAGCAGCGCCGTGGGGGAAAGCACAGATACGCAGTATTTT. This sequence encodes CASSAVGESTDTQYF.

The chain employs TRBV6-1 and TRBJ2-6, with 7 bases that match TRBD1. V was clipped by 2 bases and J by 5 bases; unmatched bases: 3. The CDR3 covers 15 residues. In germline, CDR1 is MNHNS, CDR2 SASEGT. The CDR3 here is CASSEWDSRANVLTF. CDR3 bases: TGTGCCAGCAGTGAATGGGACAGCCGGGCCAACGTCCTGACTTTC.

This clonotype was detected a few times. V usage is TRBV6-5 and J usage is TRBJ1-1, with 8 bases identical to TRBD1. The junction had 4 bases not matched to a gene; V was cut back by 2 bases and J by 5 bases. Germline CDR1 and CDR2: MNHEY and SVGAGI. The CDR3 has 14 residues. CDR3 amino acids: CASSYRTGYTEAFF. The CDR3 DNA reads as TGTGCCAGCAGTTACCGGACAGGGTATACTGAAGCTTTCTTT.

The sample holds many counts of this clonotype. The rearrangement joins TRBV7-8 to TRBJ2-3; D tentatively reads TRBD1 or TRBD2 (5 bases each). The V and J ends lost 5 bases and 4 bases respectively, with 10 bases between them. Germline V gene data show CDR1 as SGHVS and CDR2 as FQNEAQ. There are 13 residues in the CDR3. CDR3 sequence: CASSPGASDTQYF. CDR3 bases: TGTGCCAGCAGCCCCGGGGCTTCAGATACGCAGTATTTT. The whole variable domain, remainder taken from reference TRBV7-8 and TRBJ2-3, is GAGVSQSPRYKVAKRGQDVALRCDPISGHVSLFWYQQALGQGPEFLTYFQNEAQLDKSGLPSDRFFAERPEGSVSTLKIQRTQQEDSAVYLCASSPGASDTQYFGPGTRLTVL.

The chain has TRBV19 and TRBJ2-3, with D uncertain. The CDR3 spans 14 residues. The germline CDR1 and CDR2 sequences are LNHDA and SQIVND (reference sequence). Trimming took 5 bases from V and 2 from J, leaving 11 bases between them. CDR3 DNA sequence: TGTGCCAGTAGTCGAGATGAGATCACAGATACGCAGTATTTT. It translates to CASSRDEITDTQYF.